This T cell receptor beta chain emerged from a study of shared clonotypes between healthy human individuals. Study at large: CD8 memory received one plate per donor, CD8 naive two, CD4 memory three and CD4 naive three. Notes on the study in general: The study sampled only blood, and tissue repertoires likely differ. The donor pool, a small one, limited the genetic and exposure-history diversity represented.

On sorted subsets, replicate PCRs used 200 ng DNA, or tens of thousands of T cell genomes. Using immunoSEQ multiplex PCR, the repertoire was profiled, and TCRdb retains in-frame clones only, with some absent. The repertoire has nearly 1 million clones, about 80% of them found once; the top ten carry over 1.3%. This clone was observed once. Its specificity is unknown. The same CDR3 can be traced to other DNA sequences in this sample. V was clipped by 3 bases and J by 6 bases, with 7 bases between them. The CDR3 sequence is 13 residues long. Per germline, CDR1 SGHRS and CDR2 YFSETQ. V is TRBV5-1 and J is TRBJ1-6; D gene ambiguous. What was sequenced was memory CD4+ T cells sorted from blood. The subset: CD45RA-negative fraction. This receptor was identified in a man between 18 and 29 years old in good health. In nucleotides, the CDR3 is TGCGCCAGCAGCTCACCGGGTAATTCACCCCTCCACTTT. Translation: CASSSPGNSPLHF.